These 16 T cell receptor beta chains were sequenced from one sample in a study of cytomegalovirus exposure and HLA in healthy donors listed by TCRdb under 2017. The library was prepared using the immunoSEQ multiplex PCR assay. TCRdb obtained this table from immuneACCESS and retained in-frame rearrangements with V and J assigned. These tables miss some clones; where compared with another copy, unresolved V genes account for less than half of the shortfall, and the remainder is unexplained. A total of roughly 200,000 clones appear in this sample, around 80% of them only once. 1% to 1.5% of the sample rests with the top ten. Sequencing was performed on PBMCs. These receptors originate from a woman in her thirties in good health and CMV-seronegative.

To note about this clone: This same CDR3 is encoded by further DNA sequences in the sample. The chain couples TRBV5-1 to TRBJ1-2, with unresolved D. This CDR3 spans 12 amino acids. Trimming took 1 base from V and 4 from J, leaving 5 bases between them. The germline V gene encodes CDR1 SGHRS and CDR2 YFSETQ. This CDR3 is CASSLNSYGYTF. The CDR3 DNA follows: TGCGCCAGCAGCTTGAACAGCTATGGCTACACCTTC.

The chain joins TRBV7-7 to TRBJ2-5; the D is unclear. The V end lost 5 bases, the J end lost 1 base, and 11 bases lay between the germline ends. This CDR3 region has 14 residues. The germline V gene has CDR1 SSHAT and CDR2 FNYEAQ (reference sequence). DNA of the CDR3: TGTGCCAGCAGCCCGGGTGCTAGCCAAGAGACCCAGTACTTC. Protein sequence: CASSPGASQETQYF.

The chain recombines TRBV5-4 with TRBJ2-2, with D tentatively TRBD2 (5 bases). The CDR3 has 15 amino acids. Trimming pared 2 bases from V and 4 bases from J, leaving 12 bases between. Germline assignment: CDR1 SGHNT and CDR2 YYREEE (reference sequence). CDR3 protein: CASSFPGVSTGELFF. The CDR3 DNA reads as TGTGCCAGCAGCTTCCCCGGGGTGAGCACCGGGGAGCTGTTTTTT. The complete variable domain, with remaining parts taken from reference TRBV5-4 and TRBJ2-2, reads ETGVTQSPTHLIKTRGQQVTLRCSSQSGHNTVSWYQQALGQGPQFIFQYYREEENGRGNFPPRFSGLQFPNYSSELNVNALELDDSALYLCASSFPGVSTGELFFGEGSRLTVL.

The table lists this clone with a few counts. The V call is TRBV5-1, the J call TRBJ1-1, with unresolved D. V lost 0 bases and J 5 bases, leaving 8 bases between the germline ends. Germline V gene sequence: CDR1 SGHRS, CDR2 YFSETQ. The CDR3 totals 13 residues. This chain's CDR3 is CASSLETGTEAFF. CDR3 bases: TGCGCCAGCAGCTTGGAAACGGGAACTGAAGCTTTCTTT. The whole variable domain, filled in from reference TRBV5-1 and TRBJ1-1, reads KAGVTQTPRYLIKTRGQQVTLSCSPISGHRSVSWYQQTPGQGLQFLFEYFSETQRNKGNFPGRFSGRQFSNSRSEMNVSTLELGDSALYLCASSLETGTEAFFGQGTRLTVV.

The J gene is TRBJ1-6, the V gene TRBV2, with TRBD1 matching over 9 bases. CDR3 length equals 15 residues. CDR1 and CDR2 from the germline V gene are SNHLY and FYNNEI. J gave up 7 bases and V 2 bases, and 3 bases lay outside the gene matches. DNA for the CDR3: TGTGCCAGCAGTGAAATAGGGACAGGGAATTCACCCCTCCACTTT. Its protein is CASSEIGTGNSPLHF. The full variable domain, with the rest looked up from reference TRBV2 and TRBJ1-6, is EPEVTQTPSHQVTQMGQEVILRCVPISNHLYFYWYRQILGQKVEFLVSFYNNEISEKSEIFDDQFSVERPDGSNFTLKIRSTKLEDSAMYFCASSEIGTGNSPLHFGNGTRLTVT.

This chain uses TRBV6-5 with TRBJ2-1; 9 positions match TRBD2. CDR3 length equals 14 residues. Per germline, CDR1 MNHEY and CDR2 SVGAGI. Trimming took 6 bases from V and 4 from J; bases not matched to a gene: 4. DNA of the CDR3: TGTGCCAGCAGAGGCGGGGGGGCTTACAATGAGCAGTTCTTC. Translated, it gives CASRGGGAYNEQFF.

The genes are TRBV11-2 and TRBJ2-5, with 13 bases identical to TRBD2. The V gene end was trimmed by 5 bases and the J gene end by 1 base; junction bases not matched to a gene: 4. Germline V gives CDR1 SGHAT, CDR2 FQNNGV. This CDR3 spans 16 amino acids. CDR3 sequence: CASSKGLAGSQETQYF. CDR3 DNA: TGTGCCAGCAGCAAGGGACTAGCGGGATCCCAAGAGACCCAGTACTTC.

Written as DNA, the CDR3 is TGCAGTGCTAGAGACAATACGCAGTATTTT. Translating gives CSARDNTQYF. The chain carries TRBV20-1 and TRBJ2-3; no clear D gene. Germline CDR1 reads DFQATT; CDR2 reads SNEGSKA (reference sequence). CDR3 size: 10 residues. Trimming took off 0 bases at V and 7 bases at J, with 2 bases between the two ends.

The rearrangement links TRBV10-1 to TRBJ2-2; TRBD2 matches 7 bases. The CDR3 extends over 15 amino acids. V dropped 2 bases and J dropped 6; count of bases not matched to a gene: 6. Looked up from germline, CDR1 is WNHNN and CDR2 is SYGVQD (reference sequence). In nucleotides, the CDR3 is TGCGCCAGCAGTGAGGCCTGGGGGGGAGCCGGGGAGCTGTTTTTT. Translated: CASSEAWGGAGELFF.

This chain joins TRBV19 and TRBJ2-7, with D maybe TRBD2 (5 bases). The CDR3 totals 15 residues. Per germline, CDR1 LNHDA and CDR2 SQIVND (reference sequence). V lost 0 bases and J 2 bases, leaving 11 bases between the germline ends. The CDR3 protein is CASSIDSGNPYEQYF. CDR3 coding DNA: TGTGCCAGTAGTATAGACTCCGGGAACCCCTACGAGCAGTACTTC.

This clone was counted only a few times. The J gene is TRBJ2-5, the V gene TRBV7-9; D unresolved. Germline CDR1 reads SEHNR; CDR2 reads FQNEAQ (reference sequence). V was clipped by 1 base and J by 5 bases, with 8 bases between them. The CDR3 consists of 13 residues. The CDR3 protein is CASSLEASETQYF. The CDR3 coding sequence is TGTGCCAGCAGCTTAGAAGCATCGGAGACCCAGTACTTC.

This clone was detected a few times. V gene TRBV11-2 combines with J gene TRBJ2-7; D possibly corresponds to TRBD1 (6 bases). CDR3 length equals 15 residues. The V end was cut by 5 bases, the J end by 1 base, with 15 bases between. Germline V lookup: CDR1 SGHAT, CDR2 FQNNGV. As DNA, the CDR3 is TGTGCCAGCAGCCAGGGGCAGGGCGGATCCTACGAGCAGTACTTC. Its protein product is CASSQGQGGSYEQYF.

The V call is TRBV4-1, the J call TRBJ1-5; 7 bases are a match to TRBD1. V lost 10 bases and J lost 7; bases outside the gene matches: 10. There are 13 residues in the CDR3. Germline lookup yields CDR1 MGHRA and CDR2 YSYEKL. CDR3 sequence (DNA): TGCGCCACCTCCGGACAGGTTGACCAGCCCCAGCATTTT. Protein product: CATSGQVDQPQHF.

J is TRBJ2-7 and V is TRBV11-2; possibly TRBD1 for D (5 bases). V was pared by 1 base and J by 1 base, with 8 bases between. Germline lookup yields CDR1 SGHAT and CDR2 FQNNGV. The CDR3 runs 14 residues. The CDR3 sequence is CASSLVSGSYEQYF. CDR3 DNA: TGTGCCAGCAGCTTAGTATCAGGGTCCTACGAGCAGTACTTC.

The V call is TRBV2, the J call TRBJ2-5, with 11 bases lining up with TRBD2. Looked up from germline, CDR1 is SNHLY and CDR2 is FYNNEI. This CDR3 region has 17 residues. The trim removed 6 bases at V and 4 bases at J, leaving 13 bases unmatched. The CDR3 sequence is CASRRAPSGRNVETQYF. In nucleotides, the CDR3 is TGTGCCAGCAGAAGGGCCCCTAGCGGGAGGAACGTAGAGACCCAGTACTTC.

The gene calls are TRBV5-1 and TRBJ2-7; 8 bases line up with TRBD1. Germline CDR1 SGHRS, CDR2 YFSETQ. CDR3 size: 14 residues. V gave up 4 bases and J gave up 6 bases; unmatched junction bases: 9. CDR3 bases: TGCGCCAGCAGCCCCTGGACAGGGATGGGCGAGCAGTACTTC. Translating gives CASSPWTGMGEQYF.